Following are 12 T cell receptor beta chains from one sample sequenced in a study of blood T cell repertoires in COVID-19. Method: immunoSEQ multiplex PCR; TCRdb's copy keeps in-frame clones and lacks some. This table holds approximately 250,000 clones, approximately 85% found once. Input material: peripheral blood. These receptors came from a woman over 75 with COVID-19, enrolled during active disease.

The CDR3 sequence is CASSLRQGAASPMNTEAFF. The CDR3 DNA sequence: TGTGCCAGCAGTTTGAGGCAGGGGGCAGCCAGTCCCATGAACACTGAAGCTTTCTTT. The chain links TRBV27 to TRBJ1-1, with TRBD1 identical over 8 bases. The ends lost 3 bases at V and 0 bases at J; junction bases unmatched: 15. This CDR3 has 19 residues. Germline V gene lookup returns CDR1 MNHEY and CDR2 SMNVEV (reference sequence).

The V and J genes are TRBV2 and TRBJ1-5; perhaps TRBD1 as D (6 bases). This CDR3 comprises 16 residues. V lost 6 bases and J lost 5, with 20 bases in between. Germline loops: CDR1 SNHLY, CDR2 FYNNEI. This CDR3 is CASSFRGATSYQPQHF. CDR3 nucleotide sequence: TGTGCCAGCAGCTTCAGGGGCGCTACCTCCTATCAGCCCCAGCATTTT.

The CDR3 reads CASSQGTPSYF. For the CDR3, the DNA is TGCGCCAGCAGTCAGGGGACACCTTCTTACTTC. The rearrangement links TRBV23-1 to TRBJ2-7, with D possibly matching TRBD1 (6 bases). Being an ORF, TRBV23-1 has a function that is uncertain. V dropped 3 bases and J dropped 13 bases, with 13 bases sitting between them. This CDR3 spans 11 amino acids.

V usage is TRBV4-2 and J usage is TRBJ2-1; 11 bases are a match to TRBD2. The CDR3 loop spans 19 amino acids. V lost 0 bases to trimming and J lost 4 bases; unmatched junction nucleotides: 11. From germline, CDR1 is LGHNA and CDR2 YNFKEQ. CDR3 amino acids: CASSQDVTSGGPYYNEQFF. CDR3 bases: TGTGCCAGCAGCCAAGATGTAACTAGCGGGGGCCCTTATTACAATGAGCAGTTCTTC.

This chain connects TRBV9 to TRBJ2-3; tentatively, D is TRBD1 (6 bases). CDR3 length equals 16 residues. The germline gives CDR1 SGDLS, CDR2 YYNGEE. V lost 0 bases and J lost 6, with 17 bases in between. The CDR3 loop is CASSVAMATTGDTQYF. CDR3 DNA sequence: TGTGCCAGCAGCGTAGCTATGGCCACAACAGGGGATACGCAGTATTTT. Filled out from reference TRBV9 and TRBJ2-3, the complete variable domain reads DSGVTQTPKHLITATGQRVTLRCSPRSGDLSVYWYQQSLDQGLQFLIQYYNGEERAKGNILERFSAQQFPDLHSELNLSSLELGDSALYFCASSVAMATTGDTQYFGPGTRLTVL.

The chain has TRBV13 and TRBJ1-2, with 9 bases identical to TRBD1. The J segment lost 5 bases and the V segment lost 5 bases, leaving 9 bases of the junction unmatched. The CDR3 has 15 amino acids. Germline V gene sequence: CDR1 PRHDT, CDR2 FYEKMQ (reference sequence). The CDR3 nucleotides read TGTGCCAGCAGCCTTATATCCGGGACAGGGTATGGCTACACCTTC. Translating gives CASSLISGTGYGYTF.

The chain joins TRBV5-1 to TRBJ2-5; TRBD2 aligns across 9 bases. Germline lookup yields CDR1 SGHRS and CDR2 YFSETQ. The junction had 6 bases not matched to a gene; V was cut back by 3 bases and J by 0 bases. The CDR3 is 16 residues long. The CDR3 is CASSSGLAYNQETQYF. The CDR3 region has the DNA TGCGCCAGCAGCTCCGGACTAGCGTACAACCAAGAGACCCAGTACTTC. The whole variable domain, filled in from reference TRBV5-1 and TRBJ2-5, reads KAGVTQTPRYLIKTRGQQVTLSCSPISGHRSVSWYQQTPGQGLQFLFEYFSETQRNKGNFPGRFSGRQFSNSRSEMNVSTLELGDSALYLCASSSGLAYNQETQYFGPGTRLLVL.

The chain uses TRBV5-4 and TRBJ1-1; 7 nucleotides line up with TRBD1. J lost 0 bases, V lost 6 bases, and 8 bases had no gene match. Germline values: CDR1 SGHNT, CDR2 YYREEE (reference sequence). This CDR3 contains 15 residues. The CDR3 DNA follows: TGTGCCAGCAACCCCGGACAGGATATGAACACTGAAGCTTTCTTT. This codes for CASNPGQDMNTEAFF.

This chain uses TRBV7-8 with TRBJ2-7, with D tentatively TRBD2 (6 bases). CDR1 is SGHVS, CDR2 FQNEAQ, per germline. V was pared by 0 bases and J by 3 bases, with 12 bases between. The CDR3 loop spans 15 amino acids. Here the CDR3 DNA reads TGTGCCAGCAGCTTAGCCCCCTCCGGGGGCTACGAGCAGTACTTC. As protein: CASSLAPSGGYEQYF.

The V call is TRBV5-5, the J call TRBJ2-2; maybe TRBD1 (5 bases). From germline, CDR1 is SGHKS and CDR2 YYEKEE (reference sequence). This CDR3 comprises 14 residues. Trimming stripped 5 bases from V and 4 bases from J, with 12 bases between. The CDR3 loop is CASRPGPGTGELFF. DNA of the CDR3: TGTGCCAGCAGGCCAGGGCCGGGCACCGGGGAGCTGTTTTTT.

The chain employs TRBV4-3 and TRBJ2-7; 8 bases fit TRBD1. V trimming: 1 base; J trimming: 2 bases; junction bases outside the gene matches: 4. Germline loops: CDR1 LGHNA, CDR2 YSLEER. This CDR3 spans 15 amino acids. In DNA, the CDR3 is TGCGCCAGCAGCCAAGGGACAGGGAGTACCTACGAGCAGTACTTC. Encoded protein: CASSQGTGSTYEQYF.

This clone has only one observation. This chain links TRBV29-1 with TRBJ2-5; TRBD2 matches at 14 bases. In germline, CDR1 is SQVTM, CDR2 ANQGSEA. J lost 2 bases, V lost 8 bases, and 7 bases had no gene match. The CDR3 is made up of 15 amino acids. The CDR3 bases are TGCAGCCTAGGACTAGCGGGGGGTCCTCAAGAGACCCAGTACTTC. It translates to CSLGLAGGPQETQYF.